A single TCR beta chain is shown here with its context. Its antigen remains undetermined. Base qualities are not provided; no much larger clone lies one nucleotide away. The immunoSEQ platform was used to carry out deep TCRbeta sequencing. Per the source publication's procedure: For further analysis, only productive rearrangements were exported out of the immunoSEQ Analyzer. T cell phenotypes were assigned to bulk TCRbeta clonotypes by matching the clonotypes to single-cell RNA+TCR-seq clones that had the same TCRbeta sequence. Clone enrichment in tumor was computed as tumor frequency divided by PBMC frequency from bulk TCR sequencing. TCRs were grouped by GLIPH into specificity groups, defined as clusters of distinct TCRs likely recognizing common antigens via shared CDR3 motifs. TCRdb limited this immuneACCESS table to in-frame rearrangements with V and J called. A share of clones is missing; checked studies link under half to unresolved V genes, and the rest is unexplained. V and J calls and clone size are copied from that table; D and trimming were computed from the DNA. Within this sample are more than 5,000 clones, with 80% to 85% of them counted one time only. About 48% of the sample is taken by the ten largest.

This sample is part of a study of T cells in tumors after PD-1 blockade (dated by TCRdb to between 2017 and 2020). For the study in its entirety: Patients were excluded if they had prior checkpoint blockade, use of systemic immunosuppressants, or recent radiotherapy or other anti-cancer therapy within 4 weeks. Treatment consisted of either cemiplimab 350 mg every 2 weeks or pembrolizumab 200 mg every 3 weeks. A subset of patients also received ongoing daily vismodegib 150 mg during anti-PD-1 treatment. An average of about 120,000 TCR templates (range roughly 23,000-257,772) and roughly 34,000 unique clonotypes was obtained for peripheral blood samples. Paired single-cell RNA and TCR sequencing was done in the study on site-matched tumors from patients with BCC or SCC, both before and after anti-PD-1 therapy. Bulk TCR sequencing was performed on 10 to 11 peripheral blood samples from roughly five patients to compare blood and tumor clonotypes. RECIST version 1.1 was the standard used to evaluate clinical response.

The paper as a whole reports these results and caveats: The source of novel T cell clones was not identified, and lymphoid organs or rare unexpanded clones within the tumor or the tumor periphery could be included among the possible sources. Around 39% of TCR clonotypes from the tumor were detected in blood, and certain novel exhausted tumor clones were present in blood collected before treatment, which suggests recruitment from the periphery.

Genomic DNA extracted from tumor biopsies or peripheral blood was used for bulk TCRbeta sequencing, with input ranging from roughly 600 ng to 6,004 ng. Every patient was a poor candidate for surgical resection and had histologically proven advanced or metastatic basal or squamous cell carcinoma. The basal cell carcinoma cohort comprised some ten patients, of whom 8 or 9 had bulk tumor TCR sequencing. V and J are truncated by 4 bases and 2 bases respectively, leaving an intervening sequence of 9 bases. The CDR3 measures 14 amino acids from cysteine to phenylalanine. The only DNA kept is the CDR3, 42 bases in frame from the first base. According to the germline V gene (reference sequence), CDR1 reads MNHEY and CDR2 reads SMNVEV.

The V and J genes are TRBV27 and TRBJ1-5; the D gene is possibly TRBD1, with 6 bases matching. The clonotype comes from a human donor with advanced basal cell or squamous cell carcinoma (not recorded which). Sequences were derived from PBMCs, sampled after anti-PD-1 therapy. The CDR3 here reads CASSSDSGNQPQHF. The nucleotides are TGTGCCAGCAGTTCGGACAGCGGCAATCAGCCCCAGCATTTT.